A single sample gave rise to the 32 T cell receptor beta chains below, sequenced in a study of regulatory T cells in long-lasting Graves disease. Building the TCR beta libraries relied on iRepertoire HTBI primers, and CDR3 regions underwent Arm-PCR. TCRdb independently ran MiXCR on the multiplex PCR reads; one entry per CDR3 protein. The table has about 360,000 distinct CDR3 sequences, around 15% seen once. The sample's time point: newly diagnosed GD, antithyroid drugs for less than 3 months. Following extraction of RNA from PBMCs, that RNA was used to make the TCR library. These data also featured in a second study, about T cells in Graves' hyperthyroidism and ophthalmopathy.

Source: peripheral blood mononuclear cells (PBMCs), taken at new diagnosis, from a patient treated with antithyroid drugs. These receptors were collected from a woman between 18 and 29 years old with Graves disease.

Many counts were recorded for this clonotype. The chain links TRBV20-1 to TRBJ2-3; 7 bases match TRBD2. The CDR3 length is 16 residues. The germline V gene has CDR1 DFQATT and CDR2 SNEGSKA (reference sequence). Trimming removed 3 bases from V and 2 bases from J; junction bases left unmatched: 11. The CDR3 DNA sequence: TGCAGTGCTAGCCGCCTCGCGGGGGAAATCACAGATACGCAGTATTTT. Its translation is CSASRLAGEITDTQYF.

This clonotype was counted at least ten times. The rearrangement links TRBV2 to TRBJ2-7, with D perhaps matching TRBD1 (6 bases). Looked up from germline, CDR1 is SNHLY and CDR2 is FYNNEI. CDR3 length: 13 residues. The V end lost 6 bases, the J end lost 6 bases, and 15 bases lay between the germline ends. The CDR3 sequence: CASRFAGELEQYF. CDR3 coding DNA: TGTGCCAGCAGGTTTGCAGGGGAACTCGAGCAGTACTTC.

V usage is TRBV7-9 and J usage is TRBJ2-2; TRBD1 aligns across 10 bases. Per the germline V gene, CDR1 is SEHNR and CDR2 is FQNEAQ (reference sequence). The J segment lost 3 bases and the V segment lost 6 bases, leaving 4 bases of the junction unmatched. This CDR3 spans 15 amino acids. In DNA form, the CDR3 reads TGTGCCAGCAGAACCGGGACAGGGGACACCGGGGAGCTGTTTTTT. Its translation: CASRTGTGDTGELFF.

This clonotype occurred many times. The chain carries TRBV2 and TRBJ2-1, with no clear D. Trimming pared 4 bases from V and 7 bases from J, leaving 8 bases between. This CDR3 has 12 residues. Germline V gene sequence: CDR1 SNHLY, CDR2 FYNNEI. The CDR3 DNA reads TGTGCCAGCAGTGCCCTTAATAATGAGCAGTTCTTC. It yields the protein CASSALNNEQFF.

Points on this clonotype: A far larger clone is one base from this, pointing to a likely read error. The rearrangement joins TRBV11-3 to TRBJ2-3; D remains ambiguous. This CDR3 region has 14 residues. V dropped 6 bases and J dropped 2 bases, with 12 bases sitting between them. Germline loops: CDR1 SGHNT, CDR2 YENEEA. The CDR3 nucleotides read TGTGCCAGCAGGTGGGGTCCCACCACAGATACGCAGTATTTT. Translation: CASRWGPTTDTQYF.

Comment on this clonotype: A much larger clone differs by one base, so this may be a read error. This rearrangement joins TRBV28 to TRBJ2-3, with TRBD2 matching over 16 bases. This CDR3 has 19 residues. Trimming removed 4 bases from V and 9 bases from J; junction bases left unmatched: 16. The germline V gene encodes CDR1 MDHEN and CDR2 SYDVKM. CDR3 sequence (DNA): TGTGCCAGCAGTTCCCCTTCGGGGACTAGCGGGGGGGCAAGTCGCACGCAGTATTTT. Protein sequence: CASSSPSGTSGGASRTQYF.

In the case of this clonotype: The junction shows a germline mismatch at one end, possibly a read error. V is TRBV6-2 or TRBV6-3 and J is TRBJ1-1; 7 bases line up with TRBD1. This CDR3 region has 15 residues. CDR1 MNHEY and CDR2 SVGEGT come from the germline V gene. The CDR3 sequence: CASSRQDRAYAEASF. CDR3 nucleotides: TGTGCCAGCAGTAGACAAGACAGGGCCTACGCTGAAGCTTCCTTT.

In regard to this clonotype: This may stem from a read error, because a much larger clone lies one nucleotide away. V and J are TRBV30 and TRBJ2-7; 8 bases are shared with TRBD1. CDR3 length equals 13 residues. CDR1 GTSNPN and CDR2 SVGIG come from the germline V gene (reference sequence). The CDR3 reads CAWSRTGNNERYF. CDR3 nucleotides: TGTGCCTGGAGCCGGACAGGGAATAACGAGCGGTACTTC. The variable domain in full, with the rest retrieved from reference TRBV30 and TRBJ2-7, is SQTIHQWPATLVQPVGSPLSLECTVEGTSNPNLYWYRQAAGRGLQLLFYSVGIGQISSEVPQNLSASRPQDRQFILSSKKLLLSDSGFYLCAWSRTGNNERYFGPGTRLTVT.

This clonotype has just a few counts. The CDR3 nucleotides are TGTGCCAGTAGTATTAGTCAATCCAATCAGCCCCAGCATTTT. This encodes CASSISQSNQPQHF. The rearrangement joins TRBV19 to TRBJ1-5; D call uncertain. The CDR3 covers 14 residues. Trimming shortened V by 3 bases and J by 3 bases, and 9 bases separated the two germline ends. Germline values: CDR1 LNHDA, CDR2 SQIVND (reference sequence).

This clonotype was picked up many times. The chain has TRBV30 and TRBJ2-7; D is possibly TRBD1 or TRBD2 (6 bases each). Trimming removed 1 base at V and 1 base at J, with 14 bases between. The CDR3 totals 15 residues. Germline lookup yields CDR1 GTSNPN and CDR2 SVGIG (reference sequence). This chain's CDR3 is CAWSGGARNSYEQYF. The CDR3 nucleotides read TGTGCCTGGAGTGGGGGGGCCCGGAATTCCTACGAGCAGTACTTC.

A note on this clonotype: A much more abundant neighbour one base away suggests this may be a read error. Here the CDR3 omits its conserved ending phenylalanine or tryptophan, so a read error is the likely source. The rearrangement links TRBV11-2 to TRBJ2-1, with unresolved D. Germline V gene data show CDR1 as SGHAT and CDR2 as FQNNGV. Between the trimmed V and J ends, which lost 0 bases and 7 bases, there was a span of 7 bases. The CDR3 totals 13 residues. The CDR3 loop is CASSLDPVNEQFL. For the CDR3, the DNA is TGTGCCAGCAGCTTAGATCCCGTGAATGAGCAGTTCCTC.

This clonotype has a count of ten or more. The V and J genes are TRBV5-1 and TRBJ2-7; D unclear. Germline V CDR1 and CDR2: SGHRS, YFSETQ. The CDR3 has 15 amino acids. V dropped 1 base and J dropped 5 bases, with 16 bases sitting between them. Here the CDR3 reads CASSLQPDDQHEQYF. The DNA for the CDR3 is TGCGCCAGCAGCTTGCAACCAGACGACCAACACGAGCAGTACTTC.

This clonotype was seen at least ten times. The chain combines TRBV28 with TRBJ2-1, with D perhaps being TRBD1 or TRBD2 (7 bases each). This CDR3 is built from 15 residues. CDR1 is MDHEN and CDR2 is SYDVKM in the germline V gene. Trimming shortened V by 6 bases and J by 7 bases, and 19 bases separated the two germline ends. CDR3 amino acids: CASSLQGGGRNEQFF. CDR3 sequence (DNA): TGTGCCAGCAGCCTGCAGGGGGGGGGTAGGAATGAGCAGTTCTTC.

With respect to this clonotype: A read error may explain this, as a much larger clone is one base away. This chain joins TRBV6-2 or TRBV6-3 and TRBJ2-1, with D tentatively TRBD1 or TRBD2 (5 bases each). CDR3 size: 16 residues. Germline values: CDR1 MNHEY, CDR2 SVGEGT. The DNA of the CDR3 is TGTGCCTGCAGTTACTGGGACGGCAACTCCTACAATGAGCAGTTCTTC. Its translation is CACSYWDGNSYNEQFF.

This clonotype was counted ten times or more. The chain employs TRBV20-1 and TRBJ2-3; no definite D call. Trimming shortened V by 5 bases and J by 3 bases, and 12 bases separated the two germline ends. Germline CDR1 and CDR2: DFQATT and SNEGSKA (reference sequence). The CDR3 is 13 amino acids. The CDR3 loop is CSARTLQTDTQYF. DNA for the CDR3: TGCAGTGCTCGGACCCTTCAGACAGATACGCAGTATTTT.

The table lists this clonotype with many counts. The rearrangement uses TRBV28 and TRBJ1-2, with 7 bases that match TRBD1. With 5 bases clipped from V and 4 bases from J, the junction kept 7 bases outside the gene matches. The CDR3 has 14 amino acids. Germline V gene sequence: CDR1 MDHEN, CDR2 SYDVKM. This CDR3 is CASSGTGQSYGYTF. As DNA, the CDR3 is TGTGCCAGCAGTGGGACGGGACAGTCCTATGGCTACACCTTC.

This clonotype was seen many times. The chain combines TRBV28 with TRBJ2-7; D call uncertain. Trimming cost V 2 bases and J 0 bases, with 11 bases left between them. Germline V lookup: CDR1 MDHEN, CDR2 SYDVKM. CDR3 length: 15 residues. In DNA, the CDR3 is TGTGCCAGCAGTTTAGGGGTAGGGCCCTCCTACGAGCAGTACTTC. This translates into CASSLGVGPSYEQYF.

This clonotype was seen many times. This chain links TRBV30 with TRBJ2-5; perhaps TRBD1 as D (6 bases). V was trimmed by 0 bases and J by 5 bases, leaving 16 bases between them. The CDR3 has 15 amino acids. Per germline, CDR1 GTSNPN and CDR2 SVGIG (reference sequence). CDR3 region: CAWSVGGWEGETQYF. DNA for the CDR3: TGTGCCTGGAGTGTAGGGGGATGGGAAGGGGAGACCCAGTACTTC. The whole variable domain, remainder taken from reference TRBV30 and TRBJ2-5, is SQTIHQWPATLVQPVGSPLSLECTVEGTSNPNLYWYRQAAGRGLQLLFYSVGIGQISSEVPQNLSASRPQDRQFILSSKKLLLSDSGFYLCAWSVGGWEGETQYFGPGTRLLVL.

The table lists this clonotype with many counts. This rearrangement joins TRBV11-2 to TRBJ2-5; 10 nucleotides line up with TRBD2. The CDR3 length is 19 residues. Germline V lookup: CDR1 SGHAT, CDR2 FQNNGV. J was trimmed by 4 bases and V by 1 base; bases with no gene match: 15. CDR3 nucleotides: TGTGCCAGCAGCTTAGTCGCGACCTCGTTAGCGGGAGGATCAGAGACCCAGTACTTC. Amino acids: CASSLVATSLAGGSETQYF.

This clonotype was recorded a few times. V gene TRBV27 combines with J gene TRBJ2-3; D possibly corresponds to TRBD1 (5 bases). Trimming shortened V by 2 bases and J by 5 bases, and 20 bases separated the two germline ends. The CDR3 loop spans 17 amino acids. The germline gives CDR1 MNHEY, CDR2 SMNVEV (reference sequence). CDR3: CASSLNLSPGSRDTQYF. For the CDR3, the DNA is TGTGCCAGCAGTTTAAATCTGAGCCCAGGGTCTCGAGATACGCAGTATTTT.

This clonotype was detected many times. The chain couples TRBV29-1 to TRBJ2-7; 8 bases map to TRBD1. CDR1 is SQVTM, CDR2 ANQGSEA, per germline. After removal of 6 bases from V and 5 bases from J, the junction contained 9 bases not matched to a gene. This CDR3 region has 13 residues. CDR3 bases: TGCAGCGTAGGACAGGGATCGGGTGACGAGCAGTACTTC. The encoded protein is CSVGQGSGDEQYF.

The chain is built from TRBV30 and TRBJ1-4; D is unresolved. The CDR3 runs to 15 residues. V dropped 0 bases and J dropped 5 bases, with 13 bases sitting between them. Germline CDR1 GTSNPN, CDR2 SVGIG (reference sequence). The CDR3 DNA is TGTGCCTGGAGTGTACCCGCGCACCTCAATGAAAAACTGTTTTTT. This gives the protein CAWSVPAHLNEKLFF.

This sequence joins TRBV18 and TRBJ1-1; D is uncertain. V lost 5 bases and J 3 bases, leaving 10 bases between the germline ends. The CDR3 loop spans 13 amino acids. The V gene's germline CDR1 is KGHSH and CDR2 LQKENI. The DNA for the CDR3 is TGTGCCAGCTCAATCCGACCAGACACTGAAGCTTTCTTT. This encodes CASSIRPDTEAFF.

Many counts were recorded for this clonotype. The CDR3 sequence is CASSSGLAGAQETQYF. CDR3 nucleotides: TGTGCCAGCAGCTCGGGACTAGCGGGGGCACAAGAGACCCAGTACTTC. The chain recombines TRBV19 with TRBJ2-5; 14 bases agree with TRBD2. This CDR3 spans 16 amino acids. Germline CDR1 and CDR2: LNHDA and SQIVND (reference sequence). Trimming removed 9 bases from V and 2 bases from J; junction bases left unmatched: 8.

This clonotype was counted ten times or more. This chain links TRBV28 with TRBJ1-6, with a possible D match to TRBD1 (6 bases). Germline V lookup: CDR1 MDHEN, CDR2 SYDVKM. CDR3 length equals 14 residues. V lost 6 bases, J lost 7 bases, and 13 bases lay in between. DNA of the CDR3: TGTGCCAGCAGCTCGGGACACAGAAATTCACCCCTCCACTTT. Translating gives CASSSGHRNSPLHF.

This chain links TRBV20-1 with TRBJ2-1, with TRBD1 matching over 10 bases. The end of the DNA aligns better with TRBJ2-5, so the J call may be wrong. Germline V gives CDR1 DFQATT, CDR2 SNEGSKA (reference sequence). This CDR3 spans 15 amino acids. In nucleotides, the CDR3 is TGCAGTACAGAACCTAGGACAGGGGGGGGGGGGACCCAGTACTTC. It encodes CSTEPRTGGGGTQYF.

In its sample, this clonotype was seen a few times. The chain employs TRBV12-3 or TRBV12-4 and TRBJ2-5, with 7 nucleotides matching TRBD1. The V segment lost 5 bases and the J segment 5 bases; nucleotides outside the gene matches: 8. The length of the CDR3 is 14 residues. CDR3 in DNA: TGTGCCAGCAGTCGGACAGGATATGAGGAGACCCAGTACTTC. This encodes CASSRTGYEETQYF.

This clonotype was counted at least ten times. The chain employs TRBV10-3 and TRBJ2-5; D ambiguous. Trimming shortened V by 0 bases and J by 4 bases, and 3 bases separated the two germline ends. Germline CDR1 is ENHRY and CDR2 is SYGVKD. This CDR3 contains 12 residues. For the CDR3, the DNA is TGTGCCATCAGTGAGTCGTTAGAGACCCAGTACTTC. Translation gives CAISESLETQYF.

In the case of this clonotype: A read error may explain this, as a much larger clone is one base away. The rearrangement links TRBV28 to TRBJ2-7, with D tentatively TRBD1 or TRBD2 (7 bases each). The CDR3 contains 14 residues. Trimming pared 4 bases from V and 6 bases from J, leaving 16 bases between. The germline V gene encodes CDR1 MDHEN and CDR2 SYDVKM. CDR3 bases: TGTGCCAGCAGTTCAGGGGGGGCCCTCTTCGAGCAGTACTTC. Translation gives CASSSGGALFEQYF.

This clonotype was recorded at least ten times. The V call is TRBV5-1, the J call TRBJ1-6, with TRBD1 matching 8 bases. V was clipped by 1 base and J by 9 bases; unmatched bases: 6. CDR3 length equals 15 residues. Germline CDR1 SGHRS, CDR2 YFSETQ. CDR3 bases: TGCGCCAGCAGCTTGACCGGACAGGGAGGTTCACCCCTCCACTTT. It codes for CASSLTGQGGSPLHF.

The table lists this clonotype with many counts. This chain links TRBV3-1 with TRBJ2-5, with TRBD2 matching 8 bases. Germline CDR1 is LGHDT and CDR2 is YNNKEL (reference sequence). CDR3 length: 14 amino acids. With 4 bases clipped from V and 5 bases from J, the junction kept 6 bases outside the gene matches. CDR3 region: CASSPGGGLETQYF. CDR3 sequence (DNA): TGTGCCAGCAGCCCGGGAGGGGGGCTGGAGACCCAGTACTTC.

Many counts were recorded for this clonotype. CDR3 region: CASSYKPGLGTDTQYF. CDR3 nucleotide sequence: TGTGCCAGCAGTTACAAGCCGGGACTAGGCACAGATACGCAGTATTTT. The chain links TRBV6-9 to TRBJ2-3; TRBD2 matches at 8 bases. The CDR3 length is 16 residues. The J segment lost 1 base and the V segment lost 3 bases, leaving 6 bases of the junction unmatched. CDR1 is MNHGY, CDR2 SVAAGI, per germline.